This TCR beta chain comes out of a study of cytomegalovirus exposure and HLA in healthy donors. Study-wide findings and caveats: About 90% or about 30% of the time was how often most TCR beta V segments were productive, according to an earlier analysis. V- and J-gene trimming of TCR beta was linked (in a later analysis) to a missense DCLRE1C variant.

Note on this clone: Its antigen is currently unknown.

CDR1 and CDR2 from the germline V gene are MGHRA and YSYEKL. Trimming stripped 1 base from V and 5 bases from J, with 14 bases between. The CDR3 is made up of 15 amino acids. Use of 60 Vbeta and 13 Jbeta primers characterized the PCR. Repertoires were generated with immunoSEQ multiplex PCR, while TCRdb's copy carries only in-frame clones and drops some. The data hold 90,000 to 150,000 clones, with 74% observed a single time. Material: PBMCs. This sequence originates from a human donor in good health. The gene calls are TRBV4-1 and TRBJ1-2, with D uncertain. CDR3 protein: CASSQVGGIGYGYTF. The DNA for the CDR3 is TGCGCCAGCAGCCAAGTCGGAGGCATAGGGTATGGCTACACCTTC.